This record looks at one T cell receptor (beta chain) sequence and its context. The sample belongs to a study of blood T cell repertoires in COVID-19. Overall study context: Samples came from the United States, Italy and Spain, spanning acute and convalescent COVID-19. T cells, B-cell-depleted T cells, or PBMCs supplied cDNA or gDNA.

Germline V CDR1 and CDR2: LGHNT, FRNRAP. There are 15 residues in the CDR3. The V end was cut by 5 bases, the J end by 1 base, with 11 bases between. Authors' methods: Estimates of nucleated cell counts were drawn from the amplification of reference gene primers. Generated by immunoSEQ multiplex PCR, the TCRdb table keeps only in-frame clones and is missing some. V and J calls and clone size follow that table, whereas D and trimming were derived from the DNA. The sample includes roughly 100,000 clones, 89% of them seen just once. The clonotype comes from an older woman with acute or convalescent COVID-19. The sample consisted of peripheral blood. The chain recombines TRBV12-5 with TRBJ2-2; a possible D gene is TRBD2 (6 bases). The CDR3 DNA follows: TGTGCTAGTGGTCTCGGGACTCTGAACACCGGGGAGCTGTTTTTT. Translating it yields CASGLGTLNTGELFF.